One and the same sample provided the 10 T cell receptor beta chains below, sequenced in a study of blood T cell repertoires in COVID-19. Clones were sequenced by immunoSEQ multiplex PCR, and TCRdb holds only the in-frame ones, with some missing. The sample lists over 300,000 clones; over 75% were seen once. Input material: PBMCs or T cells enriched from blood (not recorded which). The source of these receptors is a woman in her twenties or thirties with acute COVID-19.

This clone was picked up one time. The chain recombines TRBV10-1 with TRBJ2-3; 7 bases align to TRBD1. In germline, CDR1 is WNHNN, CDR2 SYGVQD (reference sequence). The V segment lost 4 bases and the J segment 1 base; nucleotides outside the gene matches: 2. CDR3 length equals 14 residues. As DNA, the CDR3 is TGCGCCAGCAGTGTAGGACAGGGCACAGATACGCAGTATTTT. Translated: CASSVGQGTDTQYF.

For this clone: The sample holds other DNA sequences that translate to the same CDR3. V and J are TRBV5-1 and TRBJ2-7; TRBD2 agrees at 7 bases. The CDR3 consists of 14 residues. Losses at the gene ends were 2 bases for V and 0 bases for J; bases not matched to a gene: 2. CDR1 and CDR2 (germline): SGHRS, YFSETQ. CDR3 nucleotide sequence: TGCGCCAGCAGCTTTACGGGGGGCTCCTACGAGCAGTACTTC. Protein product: CASSFTGGSYEQYF.

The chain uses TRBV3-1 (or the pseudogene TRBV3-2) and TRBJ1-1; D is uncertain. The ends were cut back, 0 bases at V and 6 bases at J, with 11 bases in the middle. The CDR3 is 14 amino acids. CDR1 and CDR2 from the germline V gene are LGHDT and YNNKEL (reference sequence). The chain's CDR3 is CASSQEDIGAEAFF. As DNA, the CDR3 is TGTGCCAGCAGCCAAGAAGACATCGGGGCTGAAGCTTTCTTT.

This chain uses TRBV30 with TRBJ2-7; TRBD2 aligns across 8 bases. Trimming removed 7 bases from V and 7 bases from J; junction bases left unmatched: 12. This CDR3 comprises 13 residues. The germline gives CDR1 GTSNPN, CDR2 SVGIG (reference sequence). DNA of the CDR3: TGTGCCTATAAAACCGGACTAGCACTTGAGCAGTACTTC. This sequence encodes CAYKTGLALEQYF.

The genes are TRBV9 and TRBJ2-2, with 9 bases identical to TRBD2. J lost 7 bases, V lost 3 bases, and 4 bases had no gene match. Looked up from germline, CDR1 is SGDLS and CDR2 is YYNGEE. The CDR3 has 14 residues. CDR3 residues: CASSAPSGVGELFF. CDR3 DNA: TGTGCCAGCAGCGCCCCTAGCGGGGTCGGGGAGCTGTTTTTT.

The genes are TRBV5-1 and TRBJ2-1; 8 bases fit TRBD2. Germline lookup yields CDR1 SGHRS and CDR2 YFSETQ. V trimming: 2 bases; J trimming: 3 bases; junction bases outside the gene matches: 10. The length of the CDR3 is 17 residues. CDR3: CASSFAGISGVYNEQFF. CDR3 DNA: TGCGCCAGCAGCTTCGCAGGGATTAGCGGGGTCTACAATGAGCAGTTCTTC.

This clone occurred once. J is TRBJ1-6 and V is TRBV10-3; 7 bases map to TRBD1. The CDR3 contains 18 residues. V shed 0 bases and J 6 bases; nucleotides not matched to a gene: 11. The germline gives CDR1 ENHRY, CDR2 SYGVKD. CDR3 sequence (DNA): TGTGCCATCAGTGAGTCACCCCCGACAGGGTTGGGTAATTCACCCCTCCACTTT. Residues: CAISESPPTGLGNSPLHF.

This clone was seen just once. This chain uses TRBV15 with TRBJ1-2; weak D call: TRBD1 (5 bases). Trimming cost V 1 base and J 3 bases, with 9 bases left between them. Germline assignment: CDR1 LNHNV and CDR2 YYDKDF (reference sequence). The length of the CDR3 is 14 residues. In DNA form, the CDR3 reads TGTGCCACCAGCAGAGTTCGGGGGGACTATGGCTACACCTTC. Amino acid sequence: CATSRVRGDYGYTF. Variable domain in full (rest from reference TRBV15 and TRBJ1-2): DAMVIQNPRYQVTQFGKPVTLSCSQTLNHNVMYWYQQKSSQAPKLLFHYYDKDFNNEADTPDNFQSRRPNTSFCFLDIRSPGLGDTAMYLCATSRVRGDYGYTFGSGTRLTVV.

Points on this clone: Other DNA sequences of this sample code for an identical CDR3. The DNA for the CDR3 is TGTGCCAGCAGCGTAGGCGGGGACACTGAAGCTTTCTTT. The encoded protein is CASSVGGDTEAFF. The J gene is TRBJ1-1, the V gene TRBV9; no reliable D call. The CDR3 loop spans 13 amino acids. Germline loops: CDR1 SGDLS, CDR2 YYNGEE. V shed 0 bases and J shed 3 bases, with 6 bases lying between them.

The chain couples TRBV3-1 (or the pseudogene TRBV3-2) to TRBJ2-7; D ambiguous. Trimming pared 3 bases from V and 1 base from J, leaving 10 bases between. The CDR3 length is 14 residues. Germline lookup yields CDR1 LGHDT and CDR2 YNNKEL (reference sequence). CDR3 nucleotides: TGTGCCAGCAGCCAGATGTCCGGTTCCTACGAGCAGTACTTC. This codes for CASSQMSGSYEQYF.